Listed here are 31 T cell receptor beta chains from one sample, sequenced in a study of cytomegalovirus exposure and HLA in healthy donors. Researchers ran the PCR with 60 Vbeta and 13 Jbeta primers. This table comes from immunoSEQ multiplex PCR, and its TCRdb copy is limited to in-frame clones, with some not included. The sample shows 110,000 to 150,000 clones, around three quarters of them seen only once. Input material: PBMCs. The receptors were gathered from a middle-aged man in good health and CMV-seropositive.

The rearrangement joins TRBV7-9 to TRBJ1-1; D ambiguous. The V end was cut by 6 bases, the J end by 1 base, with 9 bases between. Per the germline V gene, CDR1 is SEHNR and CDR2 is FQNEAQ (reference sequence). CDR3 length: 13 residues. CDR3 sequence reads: CASRVRENTEAFF. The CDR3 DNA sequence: TGTGCCAGCAGGGTCCGGGAGAACACTGAAGCTTTCTTT.

CDR3 loop: CASTGGAREKLFF. Here the CDR3 DNA reads TGTGCCAGCACCGGGGGGGCGCGTGAAAAACTGTTTTTT. This sequence joins TRBV28 and TRBJ1-4; TRBD1 is a possible D gene (6 bases). The CDR3 consists of 13 residues. The germline V gene has CDR1 MDHEN and CDR2 SYDVKM. V dropped 7 bases and J dropped 7 bases, with 13 bases sitting between them. Based on the CDR3 plus reference TRBV28 and TRBJ1-4, the full variable domain is DVKVTQSSRYLVKRTGEKVFLECVQDMDHENMFWYRQDPGLGLRLIYFSYDVKMKEKGDIPEGYSVSREKKERFSLILESASTNQTSMYLCASTGGAREKLFFGSGTQLSVL.

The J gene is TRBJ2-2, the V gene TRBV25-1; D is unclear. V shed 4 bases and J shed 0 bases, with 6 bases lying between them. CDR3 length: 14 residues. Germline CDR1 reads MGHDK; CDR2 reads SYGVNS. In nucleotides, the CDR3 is TGTGCCAGCAGTGGAAACACGAACACCGGGGAGCTGTTTTTT. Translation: CASSGNTNTGELFF.

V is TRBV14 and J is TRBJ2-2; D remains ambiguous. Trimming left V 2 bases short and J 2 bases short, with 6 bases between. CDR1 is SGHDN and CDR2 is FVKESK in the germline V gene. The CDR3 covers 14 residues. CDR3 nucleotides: TGTGCCAGCAGCCAACAGACAAACACCGGGGAGCTGTTTTTT. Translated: CASSQQTNTGELFF.

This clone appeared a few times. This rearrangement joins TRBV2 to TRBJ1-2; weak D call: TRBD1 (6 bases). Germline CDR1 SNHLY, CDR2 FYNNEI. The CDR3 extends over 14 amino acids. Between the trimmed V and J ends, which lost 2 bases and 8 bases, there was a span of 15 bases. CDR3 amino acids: CASSESAGAKGYTF. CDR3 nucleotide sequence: TGTGCCAGCAGTGAAAGCGCGGGGGCGAAAGGCTACACCTTC.

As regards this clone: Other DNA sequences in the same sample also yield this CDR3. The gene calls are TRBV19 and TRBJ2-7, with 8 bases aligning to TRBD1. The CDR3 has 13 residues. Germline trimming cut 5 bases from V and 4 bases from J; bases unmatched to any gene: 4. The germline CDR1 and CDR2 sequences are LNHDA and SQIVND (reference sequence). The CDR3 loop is CASSPGTGYEQYF. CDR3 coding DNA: TGTGCCAGTAGTCCCGGGACAGGATACGAGCAGTACTTC.

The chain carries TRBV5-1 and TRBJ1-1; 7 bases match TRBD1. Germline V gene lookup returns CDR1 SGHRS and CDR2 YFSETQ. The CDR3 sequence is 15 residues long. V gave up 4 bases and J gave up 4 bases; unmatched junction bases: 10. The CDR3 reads CASSRGQERGTEAFF. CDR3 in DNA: TGCGCCAGCAGCCGCGGACAGGAGAGAGGCACTGAAGCTTTCTTT.

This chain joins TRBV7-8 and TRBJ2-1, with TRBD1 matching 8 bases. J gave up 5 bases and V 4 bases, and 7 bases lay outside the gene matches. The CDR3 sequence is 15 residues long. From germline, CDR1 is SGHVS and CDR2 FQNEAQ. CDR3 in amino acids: CASSSGTGVHNEQFF. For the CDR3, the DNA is TGTGCCAGCAGCTCCGGGACAGGTGTTCACAATGAGCAGTTCTTC. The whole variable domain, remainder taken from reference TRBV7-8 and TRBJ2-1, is GAGVSQSPRYKVAKRGQDVALRCDPISGHVSLFWYQQALGQGPEFLTYFQNEAQLDKSGLPSDRFFAERPEGSVSTLKIQRTQQEDSAVYLCASSSGTGVHNEQFFGPGTRLTVL.

The chain's CDR3 is CASSLLRGADTQYF. The CDR3 bases are TGCGCCAGCAGCTTACTTCGGGGGGCAGATACGCAGTATTTT. This sequence joins TRBV5-1 and TRBJ2-3, with 7 bases aligning to TRBD2. The CDR3 length is 14 residues. The ends lost 2 bases at V and 4 bases at J; junction bases unmatched: 4. Per the germline V gene, CDR1 is SGHRS and CDR2 is YFSETQ.

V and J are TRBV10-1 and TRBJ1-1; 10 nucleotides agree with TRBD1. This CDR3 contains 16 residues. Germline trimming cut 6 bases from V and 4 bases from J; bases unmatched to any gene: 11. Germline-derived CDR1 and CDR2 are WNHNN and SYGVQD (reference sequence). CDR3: CASRDDRDRGSTEAFF. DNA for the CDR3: TGCGCCAGCAGAGACGACCGGGACAGGGGAAGCACTGAAGCTTTCTTT.

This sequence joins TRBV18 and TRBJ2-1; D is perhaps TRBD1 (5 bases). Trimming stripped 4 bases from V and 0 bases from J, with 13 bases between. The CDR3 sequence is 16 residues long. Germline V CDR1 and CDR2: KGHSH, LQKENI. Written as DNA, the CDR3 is TGTGCCAGCTCACAGATGGACATGGGCTCCTACAATGAGCAGTTCTTC. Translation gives CASSQMDMGSYNEQFF.

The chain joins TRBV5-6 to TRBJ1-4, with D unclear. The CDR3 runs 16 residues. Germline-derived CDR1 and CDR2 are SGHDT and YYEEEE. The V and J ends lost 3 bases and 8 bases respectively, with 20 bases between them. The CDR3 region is CASSSPGSFNGEKLFF. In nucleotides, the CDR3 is TGTGCCAGCAGCTCCCCCGGGTCCTTTAACGGAGAAAAACTGTTTTTT.

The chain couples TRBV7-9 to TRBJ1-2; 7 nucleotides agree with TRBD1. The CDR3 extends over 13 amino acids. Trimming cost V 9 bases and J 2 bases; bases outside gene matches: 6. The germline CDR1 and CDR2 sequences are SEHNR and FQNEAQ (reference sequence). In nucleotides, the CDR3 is TGTGCCAGTTCGTTACAGGGGAACTATGGCTACACCTTC. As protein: CASSLQGNYGYTF.

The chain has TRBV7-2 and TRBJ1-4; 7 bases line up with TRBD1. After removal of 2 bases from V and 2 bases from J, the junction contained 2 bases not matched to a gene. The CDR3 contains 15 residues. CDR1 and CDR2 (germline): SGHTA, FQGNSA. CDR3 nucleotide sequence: TGTGCCAGCAGCTTAACAGGGGTTACTAATGAAAAACTGTTTTTT. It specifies CASSLTGVTNEKLFF.

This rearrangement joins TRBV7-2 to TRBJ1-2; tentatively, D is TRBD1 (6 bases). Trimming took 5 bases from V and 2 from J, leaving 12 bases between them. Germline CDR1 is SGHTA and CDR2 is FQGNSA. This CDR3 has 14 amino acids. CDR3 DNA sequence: TGTGCCAGCAGCCCCCGGACAGACAACTATGGCTACACCTTC. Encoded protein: CASSPRTDNYGYTF.

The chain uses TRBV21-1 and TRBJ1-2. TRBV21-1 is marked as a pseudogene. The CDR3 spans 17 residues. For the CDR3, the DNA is TGTGCCAGCAGCAAGGGGGGGTGGGTCAGGGTGGTGTATGGCTACACCTTC. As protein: CASSKGGWVRVVYGYTF.

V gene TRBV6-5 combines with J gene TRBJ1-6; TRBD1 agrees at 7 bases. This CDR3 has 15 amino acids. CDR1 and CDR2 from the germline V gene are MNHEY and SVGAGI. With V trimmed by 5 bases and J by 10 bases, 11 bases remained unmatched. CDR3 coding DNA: TGTGCCAGCAGTAACCCGACAGGGATTAGCTCACCCCTCCACTTT. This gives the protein CASSNPTGISSPLHF.

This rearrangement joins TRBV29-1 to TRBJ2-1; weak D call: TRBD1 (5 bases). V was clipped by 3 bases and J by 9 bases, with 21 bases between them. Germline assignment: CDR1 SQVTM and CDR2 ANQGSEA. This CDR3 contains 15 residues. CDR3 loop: CSVDETAVGVGEQFF. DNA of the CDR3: TGCAGCGTTGATGAGACAGCAGTTGGGGTAGGTGAGCAGTTCTTC.

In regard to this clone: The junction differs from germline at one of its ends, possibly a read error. Here the CDR3 reads CASSLGRREKLFF. In DNA, the CDR3 is TGTGCTAGCAGCTTAGGGAGGAGGGAAAAACTGTTTTTT. The rearrangement joins TRBV7-7 to TRBJ1-4; the D is unclear. This CDR3 has 13 amino acids. Germline lookup yields CDR1 SSHAT and CDR2 FNYEAQ (reference sequence).

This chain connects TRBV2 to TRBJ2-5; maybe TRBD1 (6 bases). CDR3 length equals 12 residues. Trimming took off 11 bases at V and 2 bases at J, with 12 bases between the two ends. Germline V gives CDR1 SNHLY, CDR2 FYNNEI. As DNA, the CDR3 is TGTGCCGGGAAGACAGGACAAGAGACCCAGTACTTC. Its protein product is CAGKTGQETQYF.

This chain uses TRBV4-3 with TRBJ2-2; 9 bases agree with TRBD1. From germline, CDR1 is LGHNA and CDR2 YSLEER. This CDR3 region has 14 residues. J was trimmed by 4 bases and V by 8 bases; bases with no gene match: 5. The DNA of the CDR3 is TGCGCCAGCCGCGGACAGGGGATCACCGGGGAGCTGTTTTTT. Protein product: CASRGQGITGELFF.

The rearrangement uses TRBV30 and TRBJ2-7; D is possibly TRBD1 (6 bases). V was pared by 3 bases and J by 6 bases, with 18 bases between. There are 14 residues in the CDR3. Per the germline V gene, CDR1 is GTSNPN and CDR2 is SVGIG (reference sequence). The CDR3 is CAWRKQGSRGEQYF. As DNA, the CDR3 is TGTGCCTGGAGGAAACAGGGCTCTCGTGGCGAGCAGTACTTC.

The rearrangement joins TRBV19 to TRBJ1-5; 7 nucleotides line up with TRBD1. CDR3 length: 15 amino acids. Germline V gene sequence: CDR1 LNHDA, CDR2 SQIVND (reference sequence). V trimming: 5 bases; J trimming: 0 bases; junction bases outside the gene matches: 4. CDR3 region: CASSATGHSNQPQHF. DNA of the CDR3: TGTGCCAGTAGTGCGACAGGGCATAGCAATCAGCCCCAGCATTTT.

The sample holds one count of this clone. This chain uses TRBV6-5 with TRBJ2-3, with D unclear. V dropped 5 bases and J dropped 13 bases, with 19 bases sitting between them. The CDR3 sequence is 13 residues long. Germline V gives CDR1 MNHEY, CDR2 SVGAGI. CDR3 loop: CASSTPPSEAKYF. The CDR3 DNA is TGTGCCAGCAGTACCCCCCCCTCCGAAGCCAAGTATTTT.

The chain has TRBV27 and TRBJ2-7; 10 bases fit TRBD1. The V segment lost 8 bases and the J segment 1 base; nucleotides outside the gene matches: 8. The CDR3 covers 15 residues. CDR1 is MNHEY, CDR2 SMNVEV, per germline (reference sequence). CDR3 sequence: CASSRTGGMSYEQYF. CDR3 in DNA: TGTGCCAGCTCACGGACAGGGGGGATGTCCTACGAGCAGTACTTC.

The CDR3 here is CASSLIGGLTMNTEAFF. The CDR3 DNA reads TGTGCCAGCTCATTGATCGGGGGTCTGACCATGAACACTGAAGCTTTCTTT. This chain connects TRBV18 to TRBJ1-1, with a possible D match to TRBD1 (5 bases). In germline, CDR1 is KGHSH, CDR2 LQKENI. The CDR3 is made up of 17 amino acids. The ends were cut back, 5 bases at V and 0 bases at J, with 19 bases in the middle.

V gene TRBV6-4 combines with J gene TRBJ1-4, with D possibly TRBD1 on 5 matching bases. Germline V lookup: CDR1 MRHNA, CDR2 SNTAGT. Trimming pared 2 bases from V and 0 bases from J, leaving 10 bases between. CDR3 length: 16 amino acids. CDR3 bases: TGTGCCAGCAGTGACCCCGCGACAGCAACTAATGAAAAACTGTTTTTT. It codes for CASSDPATATNEKLFF.

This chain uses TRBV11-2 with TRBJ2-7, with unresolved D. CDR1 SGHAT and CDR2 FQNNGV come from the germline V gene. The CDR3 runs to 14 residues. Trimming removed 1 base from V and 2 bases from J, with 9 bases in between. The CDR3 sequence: CASSLVPGTYEQYF. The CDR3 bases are TGTGCCAGCAGCTTAGTTCCAGGAACCTACGAGCAGTACTTC.

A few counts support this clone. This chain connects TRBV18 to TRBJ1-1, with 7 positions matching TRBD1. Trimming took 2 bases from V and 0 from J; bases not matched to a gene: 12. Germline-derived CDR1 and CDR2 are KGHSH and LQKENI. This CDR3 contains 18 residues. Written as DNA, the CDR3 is TGTGCCAGCTCACCAAGGGGGCAGGGCCCACTAATGAACACTGAAGCTTTCTTT. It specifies CASSPRGQGPLMNTEAFF.

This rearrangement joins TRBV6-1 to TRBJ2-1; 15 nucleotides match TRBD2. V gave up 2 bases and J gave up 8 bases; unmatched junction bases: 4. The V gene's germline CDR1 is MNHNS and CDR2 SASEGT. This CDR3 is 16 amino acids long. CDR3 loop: CASSETGTSGRHEQFF. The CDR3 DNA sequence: TGTGCCAGCAGTGAAACCGGGACTAGCGGGAGGCATGAGCAGTTCTTC.

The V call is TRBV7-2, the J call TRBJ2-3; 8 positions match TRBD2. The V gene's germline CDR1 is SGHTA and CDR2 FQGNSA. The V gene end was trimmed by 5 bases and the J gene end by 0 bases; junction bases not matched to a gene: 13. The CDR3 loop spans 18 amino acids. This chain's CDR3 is CASSPSHPRGGSTDTQYF. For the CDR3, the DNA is TGTGCCAGCAGCCCCAGCCACCCCCGGGGGGGCAGCACAGATACGCAGTATTTT.